This section outlines one TCR beta chain sequence together with its context. This CDR3 has 14 amino acids. The germline gives CDR1 SEHNR, CDR2 FQNEAQ (reference sequence). The V end lost 1 base, the J end lost 8 bases, and 15 bases lay between the germline ends. This record comes from a study of cytomegalovirus exposure and HLA in healthy donors. At the level of the study: Unique TCR beta sequences numbering 120 million or so came from 150 million to 200 million T cells in an earlier analysis.

The PCR ran on 60 Vbeta and 13 Jbeta primers. The protocol was immunoSEQ multiplex PCR, while the TCRdb copy is restricted to in-frame clones and leaves out a portion. The profile shows roughly 150,000 clones, 82% of them singletons. The sequenced sample consisted of PBMCs. The chain employs TRBV7-9 and TRBJ2-7, with TRBD1 as a possible D gene (5 bases). The TCR originated in a girl aged 10-17 years in good health and CMV-seropositive. CDR3 sequence (DNA): TGTGCCAGCAGCTTAGTGTCCCAGGGCCCACAGCAGTACTTC. Translating it yields CASSLVSQGPQQYF.